A selection of T cell receptor beta chains follows, all from one sample in a study of blood T cell repertoires in COVID-19. Only in-frame clones appear in the TCRdb table, and some are missing; sequencing was by immunoSEQ multiplex PCR. Of fewer than 200,000 clones listed, over 75% are singletons. Sequenced input: peripheral blood. The source is a man in his sixties who had recovered from COVID-19. The CDR3 runs from the conserved cysteine through the conserved F or W. The D gene is left open where the match is weak.

d_call: .; v_call: TRBV12-3/TRBV12-4; cdr3_aa: CASSLRGRAFF
d_call: TRBD2; v_call: TRBV5-4; cdr3_aa: CASSLAGATDTQYF
d_call: TRBD1; v_call: TRBV29-1; cdr3_aa: CSVETSGQVNTEAFF
d_call: TRBD1; v_call: TRBV5-1; cdr3_aa: CASSPGQPTSDTQYF
d_call: TRBD1; v_call: TRBV19; cdr3_aa: CASSMRAPGQGADTQYF
d_call: TRBD2; v_call: TRBV3-1/TRBV3-2; cdr3_aa: CASSPGLAGGGKQYF
d_call: .; v_call: TRBV3-1/TRBV3-2; cdr3_aa: CASSPYLTSTDTQYF
d_call: TRBD2; v_call: TRBV9; cdr3_aa: CASSVGWGGHNEQFF
d_call: TRBD2; v_call: TRBV5-4; cdr3_aa: CASSLAGAGGTETQYF
d_call: .; v_call: TRBV4-1; cdr3_aa: CASSQDFNGKRSGAFF